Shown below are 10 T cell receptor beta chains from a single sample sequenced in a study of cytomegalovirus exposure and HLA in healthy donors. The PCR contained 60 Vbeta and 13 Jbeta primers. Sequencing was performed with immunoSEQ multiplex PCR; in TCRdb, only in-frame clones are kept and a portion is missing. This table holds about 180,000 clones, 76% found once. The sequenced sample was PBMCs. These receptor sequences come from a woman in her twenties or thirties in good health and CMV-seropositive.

CDR3 in DNA: TGTGCTAGTGGTGCACTCCTGAGGAGGCAGTACTTC. Protein sequence: CASGALLRRQYF. The genes are TRBV12-5 and TRBJ2-4; D perhaps matches TRBD2 (5 bases). The germline gives CDR1 LGHNT, CDR2 FRNRAP. The CDR3 sequence is 12 residues long. Trimming removed 5 bases at V and 13 bases at J, with 15 bases between.

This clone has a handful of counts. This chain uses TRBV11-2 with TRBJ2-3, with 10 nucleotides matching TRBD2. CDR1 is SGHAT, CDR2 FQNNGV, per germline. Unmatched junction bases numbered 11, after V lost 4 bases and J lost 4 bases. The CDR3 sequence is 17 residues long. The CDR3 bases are TGTGCCAGCAGCTCCCCCCCCAGCGGGGGGGGGTCAGATACGCAGTATTTT. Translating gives CASSSPPSGGGSDTQYF.

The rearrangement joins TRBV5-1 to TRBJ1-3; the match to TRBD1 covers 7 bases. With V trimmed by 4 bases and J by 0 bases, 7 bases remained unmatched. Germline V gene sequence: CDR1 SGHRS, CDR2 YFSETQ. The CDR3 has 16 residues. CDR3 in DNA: TGCGCCAGCAGCGGAACAGGGGCTTTCTCTGGAAACACCATATATTTT. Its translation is CASSGTGAFSGNTIYF.

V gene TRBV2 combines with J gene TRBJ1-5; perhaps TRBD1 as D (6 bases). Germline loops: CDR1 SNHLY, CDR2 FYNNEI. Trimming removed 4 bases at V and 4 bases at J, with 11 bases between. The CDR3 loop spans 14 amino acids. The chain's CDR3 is CASSAGQSNQPQHF. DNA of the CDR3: TGTGCCAGCAGTGCCGGACAGTCTAATCAGCCCCAGCATTTT.

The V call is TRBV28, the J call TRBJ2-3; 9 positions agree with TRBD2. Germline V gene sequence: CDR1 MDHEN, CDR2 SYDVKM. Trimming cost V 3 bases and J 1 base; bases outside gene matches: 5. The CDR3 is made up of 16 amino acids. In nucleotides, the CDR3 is TGTGCCAGCAGTTTCAACGCGGGAGGGGGCACAGATACGCAGTATTTT. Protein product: CASSFNAGGGTDTQYF.

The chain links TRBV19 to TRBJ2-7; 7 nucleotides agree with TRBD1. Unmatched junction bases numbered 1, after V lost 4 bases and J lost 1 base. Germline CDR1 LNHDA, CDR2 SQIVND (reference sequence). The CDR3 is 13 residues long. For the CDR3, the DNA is TGTGCCAGTAGTAGGACAGGATCCTACGAGCAGTACTTC. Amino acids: CASSRTGSYEQYF. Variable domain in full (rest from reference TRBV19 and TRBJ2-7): DGGITQSPKYLFRKEGQNVTLSCEQNLNHDAMYWYRQDPGQGLRLIYYSQIVNDFQKGDIAEGYSVSREKKESFPLTVTSAQKNPTAFYLCASSRTGSYEQYFGPGTRLTVT.

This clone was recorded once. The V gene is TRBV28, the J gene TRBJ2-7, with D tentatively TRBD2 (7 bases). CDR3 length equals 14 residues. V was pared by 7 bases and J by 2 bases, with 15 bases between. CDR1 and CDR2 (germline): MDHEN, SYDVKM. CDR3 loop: CASTSGGGAYEQYF. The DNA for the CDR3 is TGTGCCAGCACGTCAGGAGGGGGGGCCTACGAGCAGTACTTC.

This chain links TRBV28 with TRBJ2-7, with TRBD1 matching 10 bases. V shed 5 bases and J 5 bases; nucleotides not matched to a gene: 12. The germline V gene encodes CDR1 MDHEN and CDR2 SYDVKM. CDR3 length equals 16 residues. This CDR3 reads CASSGGTGDVLDEQYF. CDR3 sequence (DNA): TGTGCCAGCAGTGGGGGGACAGGGGACGTATTGGACGAGCAGTACTTC. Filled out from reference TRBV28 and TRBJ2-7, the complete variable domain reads DVKVTQSSRYLVKRTGEKVFLECVQDMDHENMFWYRQDPGLGLRLIYFSYDVKMKEKGDIPEGYSVSREKKERFSLILESASTNQTSMYLCASSGGTGDVLDEQYFGPGTRLTVT.

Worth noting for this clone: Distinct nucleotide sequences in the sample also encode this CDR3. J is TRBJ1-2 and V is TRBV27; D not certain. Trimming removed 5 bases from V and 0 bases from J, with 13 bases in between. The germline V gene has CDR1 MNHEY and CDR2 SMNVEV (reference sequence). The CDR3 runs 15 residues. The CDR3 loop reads CASSMGRRANYGYTF. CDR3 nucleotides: TGTGCCAGCAGTATGGGGAGACGAGCTAACTATGGCTACACCTTC.

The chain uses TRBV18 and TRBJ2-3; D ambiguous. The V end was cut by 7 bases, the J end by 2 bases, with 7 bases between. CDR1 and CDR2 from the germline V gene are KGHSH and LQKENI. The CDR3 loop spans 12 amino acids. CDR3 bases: TGTGCCAGCTTAGCCAACACAGATACGCAGTATTTT. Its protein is CASLANTDTQYF.